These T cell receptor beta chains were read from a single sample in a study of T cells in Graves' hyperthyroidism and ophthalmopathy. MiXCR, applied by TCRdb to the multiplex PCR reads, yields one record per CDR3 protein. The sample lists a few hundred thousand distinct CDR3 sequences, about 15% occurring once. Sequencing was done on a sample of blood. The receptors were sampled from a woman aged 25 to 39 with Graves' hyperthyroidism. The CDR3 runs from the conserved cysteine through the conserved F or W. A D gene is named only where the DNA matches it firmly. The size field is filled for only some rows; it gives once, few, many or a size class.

CASSPLGGQANEKLFF TGTGCCAGCTCACCTCTCGGGGGACAGGCTAATGAAAAACTGTTTTTT TRBV18 TRBD1 few TRBJ1-4
CASSPSGSTAGELFF TGTGCCAGCAGCCCTAGCGGGAGTACGGCCGGGGAGCTGTTTTTT TRBV14 TRBD2 few TRBJ2-2
CSVEDRKAGVITDTQYF TGCAGCGTTGAAGATCGGAAAGCGGGAGTGATTACAGATACGCAGTATTTT TRBV29-1 TRBD2 many TRBJ2-3
CASSLGSTEAFF TGTGCCAGCAGCTTAGGGAGCACTGAAGCTTTCTTT TRBV5-1 - many TRBJ1-1
CASSLSVGYGYTF TGTGCCAGCAGTTTATCGGTCGGATATGGCTACACCTTC TRBV27 - few TRBJ1-2
CASSTRQGTNYGYTF TGTGCCAGCAGTACCAGACAGGGCACTAACTATGGCTACACCTTC TRBV28 TRBD1 few TRBJ1-2
CSAADGRLGTQYF TGCAGTGCCGCGGACGGGAGGCTGGGTACGCAGTATTTT TRBV20-1 TRBD2 once TRBJ2-3
CASNINRGNTEAFF TGTGCCAGCAATATAAACAGGGGGAACACTGAAGCTTTCTTT TRBV28 TRBD1 many TRBJ1-1
CSARPLGSGTDQPQHF TGCAGTGCTAGACCCCTAGGTTCCGGGACCGATCAGCCCCAGCATTTT TRBV20-1 - few TRBJ1-5
CAWMGSYEQYF TGTGCCTGGATGGGTTCCTACGAGCAGTACTTC TRBV30 - - TRBJ2-7
CSAAGGLAGGPITDTQYF TGCAGTGCCGCCGGGGGACTAGCGGGAGGGCCGATCACAGATACGCAGTATTTT TRBV20-1 TRBD2 - TRBJ2-3
CASSVARTIDANEQFF TGTGCCAGCAGCGTAGCTAGGACCATCGATGCCAATGAGCAGTTCTTC TRBV9 - few TRBJ2-1
CATSAGQTTYEQYF TGTGCCACCAGTGCTGGACAGACCACCTACGAGCAGTACTTC TRBV24-1 - many TRBJ2-7
CASRVVGASGYNEQFF TGTGCCAGCAGGGTGGTTGGGGCTAGCGGTTACAATGAGCAGTTCTTC TRBV28 TRBD2 many TRBJ2-1
CAIRDQATSIGTFF TGTGCCATCAGGGATCAAGCGACGTCTATTGGAACTTTCTTT TRBV10-3 - - TRBJ1-1
CASQGGETQYF TGTGCCAGCCAAGGTGGAGAGACCCAGTACTTC TRBV28 - many TRBJ2-5
CASSENGNSYEQYF TGTGCCAGCAGCGAGAACGGAAACTCCTACGAGCAGTACTTC TRBV28 - - TRBJ2-7
CASSDLKSTDTRYF TGCGCCAGCAGTGATCTGAAAAGCACAGATACGCGGTATTTT TRBV10-1 - - TRBJ2-3
CASSPGDHTDTQYF TGTGCCAGCAGCCCGGGCGACCACACAGATACGCAGTATTTT TRBV11-2 - many TRBJ2-3
CASRFTGGRGTDTQYF TGTGCCAGCAGATTTACAGGGGGTAGAGGCACAGATACGCAGTATTTT TRBV6-1 TRBD1 - TRBJ2-3
CASSYRLVLAGAVEQYF TGTGCCAGCAGCTACCGACTAGTACTAGCGGGAGCTGTAGAGCAGTACTTC TRBV7-2 TRBD2 many TRBJ2-7
CASSLGRTSNQPQHF TGTGCCAGCAGCCTGGGCCGCACCAGCAATCAGCCCCAGCATTTT TRBV7-2 - - TRBJ1-5
CASSPQTLYGSGGTQYF TGTGCCAGCAGCCCACAGACCCTATACGGTTCGGGGGGGACCCAGTACTTC TRBV3-1 TRBD2 few TRBJ2-5
CSARPRLAEVEQFF TGCAGCGCGAGGCCCCGACTAGCGGAGGTAGAGCAGTTCTTC TRBV29-1 TRBD2 - TRBJ2-1
CASSPGRSTGELFF TGCGCCAGCAGCCCGGGACGGTCCACCGGGGAGCTGTTTTTT TRBV10-1 - few TRBJ2-2
CASSLFGALNTEAFF TGTGCCAGCAGTTTATTCGGAGCCCTGAACACTGAAGCTTTCTTT TRBV27 - few TRBJ1-1
CASSPQGGSTNTQYF TGTGCCAGCAGCCCACAGGGGGGAAGCACAAATACGCAGTATTTT TRBV7-3 TRBD1 - TRBJ2-3
CASSLVSSGGNEQFF TGCGCCAGCAGCTTGGTGTCCAGCGGGGGCAATGAGCAGTTCTTC TRBV5-1 TRBD2 many TRBJ2-1
CASSLLAGVSEQFF TGTGCCAGCAGCTTACTAGCGGGAGTAAGTGAGCAGTTCTTC TRBV5-5 TRBD2 - TRBJ2-1
CASSLAPAPTDTQYF TGTGCCAGCAGCTTGGCCCCAGCTCCCACAGATACGCAGTATTTT TRBV5-5 - - TRBJ2-3
CATSGIRSSYEQYF TGTGCCACTAGCGGGATAAGGAGCTCCTACGAGCAGTACTTC TRBV19 TRBD2 - TRBJ2-7
CATSDSSQTSGKYNEQFF TGTGCCACCAGTGATTCCTCTCAGACTAGCGGAAAGTACAATGAGCAGTTCTTC TRBV24-1 TRBD2 few TRBJ2-1
CATSDPGQLYGYTF TGTGCCACCAGTGACCCCGGACAGCTGTATGGCTACACCTTC TRBV24-1 - few TRBJ1-2
CSAGTAGETQYF TGCAGCGCTGGGACAGCCGGGGAGACCCAGTACTTC TRBV29-1 TRBD1 few TRBJ2-5
CASSERGGGSNQPQHF TGTGCCAGCAGTGAAAGGGGCGGCGGCAGCAATCAGCCCCAGCATTTT TRBV2 - many TRBJ1-5
CASSLGSGQGRSYNEQFF TGTGCCAGCAGTTTAGGATCAGGACAGGGGAGATCCTACAATGAGCAGTTCTTC TRBV27 TRBD1 many TRBJ2-1
CASSVREPMYGYTF TGTGCCAGCAGCGTCCGTGAACCAATGTATGGCTACACCTTC TRBV9 - - TRBJ1-2
CATGPAGRVFDEQFF TGTGCCACCGGGCCCGCAGGGCGGGTTTTCGATGAGCAGTTCTTC TRBV24-1 - - TRBJ2-1
CASSSSTNLDRGLYEQYF TGTGCCAGCAGTTCCTCCACAAACCTCGACAGGGGCCTCTACGAGCAGTACTTC TRBV27 TRBD1 - TRBJ2-7
CASSPIRTDNSPLHF TGTGCCAGCAGCCCTATCAGGACAGATAATTCACCCCTCCACTTT TRBV11-2 - many TRBJ1-6
CASSFREPIQETQYF TGTGCCAGCAGTTTCAGGGAGCCCATCCAAGAGACCCAGTACTTC TRBV28 - few TRBJ2-5